Shown below are 30 T cell receptor beta chains from a single sample sequenced in a study of CD8+CD57+ T cells in acquired aplastic anemia. The template for TCR beta VDJ and CDR3 sequence profiling was genomic DNA. A single record per CDR3 protein comes from TCRdb applying MiXCR to the reads. The top ten clones hold 3.5% to 4.5% of a sample with about 400,000 distinct CDR3 sequences, about 70% of them seen once. Sequenced: sorted CD4+, CD8+, or CD8+CD57+ T cells (not recorded which) from PBMCs. These receptors were taken from a human donor in good health, serving as a control.

As regards this clonotype: A junction boundary mismatches the germline segment, possibly from a read error. J is TRBJ2-3 and V is TRBV4-1, with D possibly TRBD1 on 6 matching bases. Germline lookup yields CDR1 MGHRA and CDR2 YSYEKL. CDR3 length equals 13 residues. CDR3 in DNA: TGTGCCAGCACCGGACAGTTCACAGATACGCAGTATTTT. Translating gives CASTGQFTDTQYF.

The chain uses TRBV7-3 and TRBJ1-3; D is undetermined. The V gene's germline CDR1 is SGHTA and CDR2 FQGTGA. This CDR3 region has 15 residues. Trimming took 2 bases from V and 0 from J, leaving 8 bases between them. The chain's CDR3 is CASSLGPYSGNTIYF. Written as DNA, the CDR3 is TGTGCCAGCAGCTTAGGGCCCTACTCTGGAAACACCATATATTTT. Filled out from reference TRBV7-3 and TRBJ1-3, the complete variable domain reads GAGVSQTPSNKVTEKGKYVELRCDPISGHTALYWYRQSLGQGPEFLIYFQGTGAADDSGLPNDRFFAVRPEGSVSTLKIQRTERGDSAVYLCASSLGPYSGNTIYFGEGSWLTVV.

Regarding this clonotype: One end of the junction does not line up with germline, which may come from a read error. The genes are TRBV7-8 and TRBJ2-7; 9 positions agree with TRBD1. CDR1 is SGHVS, CDR2 FQNEAQ, per germline. The CDR3 totals 14 residues. This CDR3 reads CASSKQGARGYTFF. The DNA of the CDR3 is TGTGCCAGCAGTAAACAGGGGGCTAGAGGCTACACCTTCTTC.

In this sample, this clonotype turned up many times. The rearrangement links TRBV14 to TRBJ1-1; D is unclear. The CDR3 totals 14 residues. The V and J ends lost 4 bases and 5 bases respectively, with 14 bases between them. The germline gives CDR1 SGHDN, CDR2 FVKESK. CDR3 sequence reads: CASSRTGGRTEAFF. CDR3 coding DNA: TGTGCCAGCAGCCGAACGGGTGGGAGGACTGAAGCTTTCTTT.

The chain couples TRBV7-2 to TRBJ2-7, with 11 bases that match TRBD2. The CDR3 sequence is 18 residues long. Germline lookup yields CDR1 SGHTA and CDR2 FQGNSA. The trim removed 5 bases at V and 3 bases at J, leaving 15 bases unmatched. CDR3 protein: CASSLLSSATSGVYEQYF. The CDR3, as DNA: TGTGCCAGCAGCCTTCTGAGCAGCGCGACTAGCGGGGTCTACGAGCAGTACTTC. Full variable domain (outside the CDR3, taken from reference TRBV7-2 and TRBJ2-7): GAGVSQSPSNKVTEKGKDVELRCDPISGHTALYWYRQSLGQGLEFLIYFQGNSAPDKSGLPSDRFSAERTGGSVSTLTIQRTQQEDSAVYLCASSLLSSATSGVYEQYFGPGTRLTVT.

Remarks on this clonotype: The junction does not match germline at one end; this may be a read error. This chain links TRBV24-1 with TRBJ2-3; the match to TRBD2 covers 9 bases. Germline lookup yields CDR1 KGHDR and CDR2 SFDVKD. The CDR3 is 16 residues long. CDR3 DNA sequence: TGTGCCACCAGTGATTTCCGGGCTAGCGGGAAAGATACGCAGGATTTT. Its translation is CATSDFRASGKDTQDF.

Notes on this clonotype: The CDR3 does not end in the conserved phenylalanine or tryptophan, so this is likely a read error. The DNA is left out, because the CDR3 cannot be placed on it with certainty; the CDR3 is given as TCRdb lists it. J is TRBJ2-3 and V is TRBV7-8; the listed D gene, TRBD1, was not tested against the DNA. Germline CDR1 is SGHVS and CDR2 is FQNEAQ. Both ends counted, the CDR3 spans 13 residues. The CDR3 protein is CASSCTRIGPGYL.

The rearrangement joins TRBV7-2 to TRBJ2-3; TRBD1 matches 8 bases. V dropped 5 bases and J dropped 6; count of bases not matched to a gene: 4. Germline CDR1 is SGHTA and CDR2 is FQGNSA. CDR3 length equals 13 residues. This CDR3 is CASSPRQGDTQYF. The DNA for the CDR3 is TGTGCCAGCAGCCCTCGACAGGGGGATACGCAGTATTTT. Supplemented by reference TRBV7-2 and TRBJ2-3, the full variable domain reads GAGVSQSPSNKVTEKGKDVELRCDPISGHTALYWYRQSLGQGLEFLIYFQGNSAPDKSGLPSDRFSAERTGGSVSTLTIQRTQQEDSAVYLCASSPRQGDTQYFGPGTRLTVL.

A note on this clonotype: No conserved phenylalanine or tryptophan ends this CDR3, so it is likely a read error. The DNA is omitted, as the CDR3 cannot be located on it reliably, and the CDR3 follows TCRdb's listing. V is TRBV7-2 and J is TRBJ2-7; the D call TRBD1 from the table was never checked on the DNA. The length of the CDR3 is 13 amino acids, counting both ends. Germline loops: CDR1 SGHTA, CDR2 FQGNSA. The CDR3 here is CASSRPGPNQPQH.

Notes on this clonotype: An end of the junction does not agree with germline; a read error may underlie this. The chain links TRBV5-1 to TRBJ2-2; TRBD1 matches at 7 bases. Germline-derived CDR1 and CDR2 are SGHRS and YFSETQ. The CDR3 is 15 amino acids. The CDR3 DNA is TGTGCCAGCAGCCAAGAGACAGGGAACGCCGGGGAGCTGTTTTTT. Its protein is CASSQETGNAGELFF.

The J gene is TRBJ2-2, the V gene TRBV19, with D possibly being TRBD1 (6 bases). V was cut by 4 bases and J by 8 bases, with 14 bases left in between. Germline V CDR1 and CDR2: LNHDA, SQIVND (reference sequence). The CDR3 consists of 14 residues. The DNA of the CDR3 is TGTGCCAGTAGTAGCGCAGGGGAGTTGGGGGAGCTGTTTTTT. Protein sequence: CASSSAGELGELFF.

A few counts support this clonotype. V usage is TRBV25-1 and J usage is TRBJ2-3; D may be TRBD1 (5 bases). CDR1 and CDR2 from the germline V gene are MGHDK and SYGVNS. This CDR3 comprises 16 residues. V was pared by 9 bases and J by 1 base, with 20 bases between. CDR3 region: CASSIVGPLGTDTQYF. The CDR3 DNA sequence: TGTGCCAGTAGTATAGTGGGGCCGCTTGGCACAGATACGCAGTATTTT.

This chain links TRBV5-4 with TRBJ2-7, with a tentative D call TRBD1 (5 bases). The CDR3 extends over 16 amino acids. Trimming took 0 bases from V and 2 from J, leaving 15 bases between them. Germline loops: CDR1 SGHNT, CDR2 YYREEE (reference sequence). CDR3 DNA: TGTGCCAGCAGCTTGGACGGACCAGGGCCGGCCTACGAGCAGTACTTC. This sequence encodes CASSLDGPGPAYEQYF.

This clonotype was counted ten times or more. The chain uses TRBV20-1 and TRBJ2-2, with 9 positions matching TRBD2. J lost 1 base, V lost 1 base, and 4 bases had no gene match. The CDR3 has 16 amino acids. Germline V lookup: CDR1 DFQATT, CDR2 SNEGSKA (reference sequence). The DNA of the CDR3 is TGCAGTGCTAGAGTAGCGGGGGCCGGGAACACCGGGGAGCTGTTTTTT. Its protein is CSARVAGAGNTGELFF.

This clonotype was detected ten times or more. The chain carries TRBV6-6 and TRBJ1-2; a weak D match, TRBD1 (6 bases). Germline CDR1 reads MNHNY; CDR2 reads SVGAGI (reference sequence). CDR3 length: 16 amino acids. The V end lost 0 bases, the J end lost 8 bases, and 19 bases lay between the germline ends. Here the CDR3 DNA reads TGTGCCAGCAGTTACTCGATGGGGGACACGGACTTCGGCTACACCTTC. Amino acid sequence: CASSYSMGDTDFGYTF.

V is TRBV5-6 and J is TRBJ2-7; D tentatively reads TRBD1 or TRBD2 (5 bases each). Trimming removed 2 bases at V and 5 bases at J, with 14 bases between. CDR1 is SGHDT, CDR2 YYEEEE, per germline. The length of the CDR3 is 14 residues. CDR3 DNA: TGTGCCAGCAGCTTCGATAACGGGGCCGACGAGCAGTACTTC. It specifies CASSFDNGADEQYF.

Comment on this clonotype: Since no conserved phenylalanine or tryptophan closes the CDR3, a read error is the likely cause. Because the CDR3's place on the DNA is in doubt, the DNA is left out and the CDR3 is given as listed by TCRdb. The chain is built from TRBV7-2 and TRBJ1-1. The CDR3 spans 13 amino acids, including both terminal residues. The germline gives CDR1 SGHTA, CDR2 FQGNSA. This chain's CDR3 is CASSPALARDYGY.

This chain uses TRBV7-2 with TRBJ1-2, with TRBD1 matching over 7 bases. This CDR3 contains 15 residues. Per germline, CDR1 SGHTA and CDR2 FQGNSA. The ends lost 6 bases at V and 2 bases at J; junction bases unmatched: 9. CDR3 protein: CASRIARTGNYGYTF. DNA of the CDR3: TGTGCCAGCAGAATCGCTAGGACAGGCAACTATGGCTACACCTTC.

This clonotype was picked up many times. This sequence joins TRBV6-1 and TRBJ2-7; D ambiguous. Germline V lookup: CDR1 MNHNS, CDR2 SASEGT. V was shortened by 2 bases and J by 3 bases, with 11 bases between the two germline ends. The CDR3 contains 14 residues. The CDR3 DNA reads TGTGCCAGCAGTGAAATGGTCGGCCACTACGAGCAGTACTTC. Protein: CASSEMVGHYEQYF.

To note about this clonotype: Mismatch with germline at one junction end may stem from a read error. V is TRBV2 and J is TRBJ2-5; 7 bases map to TRBD2. Germline lookup yields CDR1 SNHLY and CDR2 FYNNEI. The CDR3 totals 16 residues. CDR3 DNA: TGTGCCAGCAGTTCCCACTCGCACGCTCTGGGGGGGACCCTGTACTTC. Translated, it gives CASSSHSHALGGTLYF.

The chain links TRBV5-1 to TRBJ2-7; 7 positions match TRBD1. V shed 0 bases and J 3 bases; nucleotides not matched to a gene: 6. Germline-derived CDR1 and CDR2 are SGHRS and YFSETQ. The CDR3 runs 15 residues. CDR3 sequence: CASSLAQGVFYEQYF. CDR3 DNA sequence: TGCGCCAGCAGCTTGGCGCAGGGGGTGTTCTACGAGCAGTACTTC.

Remarks on this clonotype: A read error may explain this, as a much larger clone is one base away. The chain carries TRBV29-1 and TRBJ1-2, with TRBD1 as a possible D gene (5 bases). CDR3 length: 15 residues. CDR1 and CDR2 from the germline V gene are SQVTM and ANQGSEA. V lost 4 bases and J 8 bases, leaving 23 bases between the germline ends. In DNA, the CDR3 is TGCAGCGTTGCCGCCTGGGGCAGGGAATTAGGAGGCTACACCTTC. Translating it yields CSVAAWGRELGGYTF. Full variable domain (missing parts from reference TRBV29-1 and TRBJ1-2): SAVISQKPSRDICQRGTSLTIQCQVDSQVTMMFWYRQQPGQSLTLIATANQGSEATYESGFVIDKFPISRPNLTFSTLTVSNMSPEDSSIYLCSVAAWGRELGGYTFGSGTRLTVV.

The chain carries TRBV7-9 and TRBJ1-2; D gene uncertain. The V end lost 7 bases, the J end lost 4 bases, and 19 bases lay between the germline ends. Germline V gene data show CDR1 as SEHNR and CDR2 as FQNEAQ (reference sequence). The CDR3 has 15 residues. The CDR3 sequence: CASNSEARASYGYTF. For the CDR3, the DNA is TGTGCCAGCAATTCAGAAGCACGGGCGAGCTATGGCTACACCTTC. Variable domain in full (rest from reference TRBV7-9 and TRBJ1-2): DTGVSQNPRHKITKRGQNVTFRCDPISEHNRLYWYRQTLGQGPEFLTYFQNEAQLEKSRLLSDRFSAERPKGSFSTLEIQRTEQGDSAMYLCASNSEARASYGYTFGSGTRLTVV.

Regarding this clonotype: One junction end does not reproduce the germline sequence, and a read error may be involved. The V call is TRBV9, the J call TRBJ1-5, with D uncertain. Germline-derived CDR1 and CDR2 are SGDLS and YYNGEE. CDR3 length: 14 residues. CDR3 loop: CASSVRGLAATSNF. For the CDR3, the DNA is TGTGCCAGCAGCGTCCGCGGACTAGCAGCCACTAGCAATTTT.

CDR3: CASSGNRVGETQYF. CDR3 bases: TGCGCCAGCAGTGGGAATAGGGTAGGAGAGACCCAGTACTTC. This chain joins TRBV5-1 and TRBJ2-5, with D unresolved. The V gene's germline CDR1 is SGHRS and CDR2 YFSETQ. The CDR3 consists of 14 residues. V lost 5 bases to trimming and J lost 4 bases, with 15 bases between them.

The V call is TRBV20-1, the J call TRBJ1-1; a weak D match, TRBD1 (6 bases). CDR1 and CDR2 (germline): DFQATT, SNEGSKA (reference sequence). The V gene lost 5 bases and the J gene lost 2 bases, with 12 bases spanning the gap. This CDR3 has 13 residues. In DNA, the CDR3 is TGCAGTGCTCCCCGGGGGGCTAACACTGAAGCTTTCTTT. Amino acids: CSAPRGANTEAFF.

This clonotype was detected only a few times. The rearrangement joins TRBV9 to TRBJ1-6; 7 bases align to TRBD1. Germline V CDR1 and CDR2: SGDLS, YYNGEE. V shed 2 bases and J 7 bases; nucleotides not matched to a gene: 6. This CDR3 has 15 residues. CDR3 DNA: TGTGCCAGCAGCGTGACAGGGTCAGTCAATTCACCCCTCCACTTT. Protein product: CASSVTGSVNSPLHF.

Note on this clonotype: Since no conserved phenylalanine or tryptophan closes the CDR3, a read error is the likely cause. No DNA is shown, since the ends of the CDR3 on it are uncertain; the CDR3 is the one TCRdb lists. The chain is built from TRBV10-3 and TRBJ2-7; the table's D gene call, TRBD1, was not cross checked with the DNA. The CDR3 totals 15 residues, both ends included. Looked up from germline, CDR1 is ENHRY and CDR2 is SYGVKD. CDR3: CANRPGVGGGYTFGS.

Turning to this clonotype: No conserved phenylalanine or tryptophan ends this CDR3, so it is likely a read error. It is unclear where the CDR3 begins or ends on the DNA, so no DNA is shown, and the CDR3 is as TCRdb lists it. V usage is TRBV9 and J usage is TRBJ1-1. From germline, CDR1 is SGDLS and CDR2 YYNGEE. The CDR3 totals 13 residues, both ends included. The CDR3 sequence is CASSGAQSGDPVL.

This clonotype was counted a few times. The CDR3 does not end in the conserved phenylalanine or tryptophan, so this is likely a read error. The DNA is left out, because the CDR3 cannot be placed on it with certainty; the CDR3 is given as TCRdb lists it. The V and J genes are TRBV7-9 and TRBJ2-7. Germline loops: CDR1 SEHNR, CDR2 FQNEAQ (reference sequence). The CDR3 is 13 amino acids in total, end residues counted. The CDR3: CASSLSAGRNSPL.